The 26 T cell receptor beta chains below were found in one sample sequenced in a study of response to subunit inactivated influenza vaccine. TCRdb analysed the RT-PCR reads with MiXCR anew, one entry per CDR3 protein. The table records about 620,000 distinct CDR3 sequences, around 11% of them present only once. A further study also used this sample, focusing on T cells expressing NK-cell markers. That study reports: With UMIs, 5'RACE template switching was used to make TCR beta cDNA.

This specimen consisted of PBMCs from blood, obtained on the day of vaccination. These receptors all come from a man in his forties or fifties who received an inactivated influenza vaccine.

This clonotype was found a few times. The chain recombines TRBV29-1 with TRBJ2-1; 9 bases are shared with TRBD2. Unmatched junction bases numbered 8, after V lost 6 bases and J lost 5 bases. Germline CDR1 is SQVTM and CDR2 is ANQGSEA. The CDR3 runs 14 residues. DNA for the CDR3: TGCAGCGTCCGAGCGGGGGGATTAAACAATGAGCAGTTCTTC. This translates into CSVRAGGLNNEQFF.

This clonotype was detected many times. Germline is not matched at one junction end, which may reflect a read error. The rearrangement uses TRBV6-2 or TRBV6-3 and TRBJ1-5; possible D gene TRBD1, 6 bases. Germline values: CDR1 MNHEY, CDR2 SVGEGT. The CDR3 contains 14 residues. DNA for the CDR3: TGTGCCAGCAGTCAGTCGGGGGGCAACCAGCCCCAGCATTTT. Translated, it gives CASSQSGGNQPQHF.

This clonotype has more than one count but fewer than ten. This chain's CDR3 is CASRKSSGGYNEQFF. CDR3 in DNA: TGTGCCAGCAGGAAATCTAGCGGGGGCTACAATGAGCAGTTCTTC. The chain combines TRBV7-2 with TRBJ2-1; TRBD2 agrees at 10 bases. The CDR3 extends over 15 amino acids. Germline lookup yields CDR1 SGHTA and CDR2 FQGNSA. The J segment lost 3 bases and the V segment lost 6 bases, leaving 5 bases of the junction unmatched.

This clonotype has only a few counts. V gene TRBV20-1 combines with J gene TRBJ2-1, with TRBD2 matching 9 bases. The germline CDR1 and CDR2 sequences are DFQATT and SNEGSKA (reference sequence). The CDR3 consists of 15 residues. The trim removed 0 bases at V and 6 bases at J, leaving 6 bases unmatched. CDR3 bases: TGCAGTGCTAGAGACGGCGGGAGGGCCTTCAATGAGCAGTTCTTC. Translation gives CSARDGGRAFNEQFF.

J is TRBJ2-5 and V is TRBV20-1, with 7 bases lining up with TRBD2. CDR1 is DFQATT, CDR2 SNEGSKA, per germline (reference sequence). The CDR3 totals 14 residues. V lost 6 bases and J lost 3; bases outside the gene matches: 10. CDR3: CSANEPGLKETQYF. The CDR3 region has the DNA TGCAGTGCCAACGAACCGGGACTAAAAGAGACCCAGTACTTC.

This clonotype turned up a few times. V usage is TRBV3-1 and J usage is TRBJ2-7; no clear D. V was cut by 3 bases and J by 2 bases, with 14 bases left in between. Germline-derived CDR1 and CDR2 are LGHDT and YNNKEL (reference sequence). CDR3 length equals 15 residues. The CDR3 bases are TGTGCCAGCAGCCAGCCCTTGACTGGGCCCTACGAGCAGTACTTC. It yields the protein CASSQPLTGPYEQYF.

CDR3 in amino acids: CASSYSYTGGYNEQFF. In DNA, the CDR3 is TGTGCCAGCAGTTACTCGTACACAGGGGGCTACAATGAGCAGTTCTTC. V is TRBV6-5 and J is TRBJ2-1; the match to TRBD1 covers 8 bases. The J segment lost 3 bases and the V segment lost 0 bases, leaving 4 bases of the junction unmatched. The CDR3 length is 16 residues. The germline V gene encodes CDR1 MNHEY and CDR2 SVGAGI.

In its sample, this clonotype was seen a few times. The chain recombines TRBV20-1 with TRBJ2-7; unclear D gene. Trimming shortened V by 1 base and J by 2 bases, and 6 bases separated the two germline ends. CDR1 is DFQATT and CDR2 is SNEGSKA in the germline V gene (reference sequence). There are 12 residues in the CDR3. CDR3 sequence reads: CSARVGAYEQYF. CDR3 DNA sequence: TGCAGTGCTAGAGTTGGGGCCTACGAGCAGTACTTC.

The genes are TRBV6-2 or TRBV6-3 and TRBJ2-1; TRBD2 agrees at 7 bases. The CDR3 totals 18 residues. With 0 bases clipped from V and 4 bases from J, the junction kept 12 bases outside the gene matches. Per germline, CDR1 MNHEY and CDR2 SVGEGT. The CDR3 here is CASSYSTSGVWAYNEQFF. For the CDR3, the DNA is TGTGCCAGCAGTTACTCTACCAGCGGGGTCTGGGCTTACAATGAGCAGTTCTTC.

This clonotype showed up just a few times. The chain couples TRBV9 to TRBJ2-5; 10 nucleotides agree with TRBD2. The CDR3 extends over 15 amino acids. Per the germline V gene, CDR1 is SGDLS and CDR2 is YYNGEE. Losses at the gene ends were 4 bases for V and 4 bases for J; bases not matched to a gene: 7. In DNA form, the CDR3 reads TGTGCCAGCAGCACCGGGCTAGCGGGAGTAGAGACCCAGTACTTC. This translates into CASSTGLAGVETQYF.

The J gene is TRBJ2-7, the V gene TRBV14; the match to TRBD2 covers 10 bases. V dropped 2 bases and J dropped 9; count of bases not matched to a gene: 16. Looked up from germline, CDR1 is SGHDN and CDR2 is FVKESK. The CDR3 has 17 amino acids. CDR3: CASSQQFRLAGEFGQYF. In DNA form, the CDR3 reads TGTGCCAGCAGCCAACAGTTTCGCCTAGCGGGGGAGTTCGGGCAGTACTTC. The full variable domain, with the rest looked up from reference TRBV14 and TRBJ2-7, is EAGVTQFPSHSVIEKGQTVTLRCDPISGHDNLYWYRRVMGKEIKFLLHFVKESKQDESGMPNNRFLAERTGGTYSTLKVQPAELEDSGVYFCASSQQFRLAGEFGQYFGPGTRLTVT.

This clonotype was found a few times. CDR3 DNA sequence: TGTGCCAGCAGCCTTCACAGGGGACAGCGGACCCAGTACTTC. Protein: CASSLHRGQRTQYF. This sequence joins TRBV27 and TRBJ2-5, with 7 bases fitting TRBD1. The V and J ends lost 6 bases and 7 bases, in that order; junction bases with no gene match: 11. The CDR3 sequence is 14 residues long. The germline gives CDR1 MNHEY, CDR2 SMNVEV (reference sequence).

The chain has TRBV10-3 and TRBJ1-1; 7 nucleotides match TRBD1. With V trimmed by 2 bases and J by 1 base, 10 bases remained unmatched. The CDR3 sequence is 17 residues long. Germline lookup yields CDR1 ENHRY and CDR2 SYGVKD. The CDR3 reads CAISEGRGRGENTEAFF. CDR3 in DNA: TGTGCCATCAGTGAGGGAAGGGGGCGCGGTGAGAACACTGAAGCTTTCTTT.

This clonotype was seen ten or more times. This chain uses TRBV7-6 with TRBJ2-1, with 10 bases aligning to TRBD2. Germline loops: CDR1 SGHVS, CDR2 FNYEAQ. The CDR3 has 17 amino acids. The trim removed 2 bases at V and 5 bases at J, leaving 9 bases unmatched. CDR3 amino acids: CASSLNLLAGSHNEQFF. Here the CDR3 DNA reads TGTGCCAGCAGCTTAAATCTACTAGCGGGGTCCCACAATGAGCAGTTCTTC.

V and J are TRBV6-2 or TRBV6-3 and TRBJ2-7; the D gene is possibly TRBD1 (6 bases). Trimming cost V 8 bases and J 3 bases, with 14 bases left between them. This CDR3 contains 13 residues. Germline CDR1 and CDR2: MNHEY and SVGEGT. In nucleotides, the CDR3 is TGTGCCAGCGAACAAGCCAGGGGCTACGAGCAGTACTTC. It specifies CASEQARGYEQYF.

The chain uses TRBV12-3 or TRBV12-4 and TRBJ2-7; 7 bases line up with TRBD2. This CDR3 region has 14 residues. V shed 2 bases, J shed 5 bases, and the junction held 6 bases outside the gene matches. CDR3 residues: CASSLMGGNHEQYF. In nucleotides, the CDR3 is TGTGCCAGCAGTTTAATGGGGGGGAACCACGAGCAGTACTTC.

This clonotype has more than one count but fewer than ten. The CDR3 spells CASSQQVGPNTGELFF. CDR3 sequence (DNA): TGCGCCAGCAGTCAACAGGTGGGCCCGAACACCGGGGAGCTGTTTTTT. The chain has TRBV4-1 and TRBJ2-2, with a possible D match to TRBD1 (5 bases). The germline V gene has CDR1 MGHRA and CDR2 YSYEKL. V lost 6 bases and J 0 bases, leaving 14 bases between the germline ends. The CDR3 sequence is 16 residues long.

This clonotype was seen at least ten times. This chain's CDR3 is CASRDFYEQYF. The CDR3 nucleotides are TGTGCCAGCAGGGATTTTTACGAGCAGTACTTC. V is TRBV12-3 or TRBV12-4 and J is TRBJ2-7; D remains ambiguous. The CDR3 is 11 amino acids. Between the trimmed V and J ends, which lost 6 bases and 4 bases, there was a span of 7 bases.

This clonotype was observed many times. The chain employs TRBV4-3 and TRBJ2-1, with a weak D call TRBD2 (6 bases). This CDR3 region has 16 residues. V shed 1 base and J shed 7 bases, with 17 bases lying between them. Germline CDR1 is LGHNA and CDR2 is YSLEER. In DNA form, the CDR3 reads TGCGCCAGCAGCCAAGGTACCGGCGGGACGAGAAATGAGCAGTTCTTC. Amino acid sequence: CASSQGTGGTRNEQFF.

CDR3 in amino acids: CASRLHGEETQYF. The CDR3 bases are TGTGCCAGCAGACTCCACGGTGAAGAGACCCAGTACTTC. This rearrangement joins TRBV12-3 or TRBV12-4 to TRBJ2-5, with D hard to call. The length of the CDR3 is 13 residues. Trimming took 6 bases from V and 3 from J, leaving 11 bases between them.

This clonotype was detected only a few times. The CDR3 DNA is TGTGCCAGCAGCCCACGGTTCTCTGGAAACACCATATATTTT. The encoded protein is CASSPRFSGNTIYF. The V call is TRBV12-3 or TRBV12-4, the J call TRBJ1-3; the D is unclear. Trimming cost V 6 bases and J 0 bases, with 9 bases left between them. There are 14 residues in the CDR3.

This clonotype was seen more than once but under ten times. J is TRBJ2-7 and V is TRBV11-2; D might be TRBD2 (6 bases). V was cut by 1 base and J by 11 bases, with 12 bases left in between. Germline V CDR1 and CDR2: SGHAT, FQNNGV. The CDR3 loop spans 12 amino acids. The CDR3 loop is CASSLGDLGEYF. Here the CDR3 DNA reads TGTGCCAGCAGCTTAGGGGACTTAGGGGAGTACTTC.

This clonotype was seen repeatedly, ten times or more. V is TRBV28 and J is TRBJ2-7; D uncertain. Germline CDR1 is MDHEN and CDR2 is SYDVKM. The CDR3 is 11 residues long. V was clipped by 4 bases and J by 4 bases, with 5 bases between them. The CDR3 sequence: CASSWGYEQYF. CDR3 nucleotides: TGTGCCAGCAGTTGGGGTTACGAGCAGTACTTC.

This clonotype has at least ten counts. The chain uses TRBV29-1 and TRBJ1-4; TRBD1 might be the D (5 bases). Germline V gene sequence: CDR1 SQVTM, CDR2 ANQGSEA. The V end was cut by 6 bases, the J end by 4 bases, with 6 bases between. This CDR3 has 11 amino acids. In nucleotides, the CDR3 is TGCAGCGTGGGGGATAATGAAAAACTGTTTTTT. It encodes CSVGDNEKLFF.

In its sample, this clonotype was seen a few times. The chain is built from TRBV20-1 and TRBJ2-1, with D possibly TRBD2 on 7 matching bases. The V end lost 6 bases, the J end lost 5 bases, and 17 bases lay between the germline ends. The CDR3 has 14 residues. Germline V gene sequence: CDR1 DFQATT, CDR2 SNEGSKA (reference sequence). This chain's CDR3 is CSARAGAMNNEQFF. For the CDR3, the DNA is TGCAGTGCGAGGGCGGGGGCAATGAACAATGAGCAGTTCTTC.

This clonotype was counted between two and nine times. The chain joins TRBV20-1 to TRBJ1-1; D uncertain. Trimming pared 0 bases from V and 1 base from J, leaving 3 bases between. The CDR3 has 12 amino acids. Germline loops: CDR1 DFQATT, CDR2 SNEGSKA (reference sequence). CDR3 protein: CSAREGNTEAFF. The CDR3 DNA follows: TGCAGTGCTAGAGAAGGGAACACTGAAGCTTTCTTT.